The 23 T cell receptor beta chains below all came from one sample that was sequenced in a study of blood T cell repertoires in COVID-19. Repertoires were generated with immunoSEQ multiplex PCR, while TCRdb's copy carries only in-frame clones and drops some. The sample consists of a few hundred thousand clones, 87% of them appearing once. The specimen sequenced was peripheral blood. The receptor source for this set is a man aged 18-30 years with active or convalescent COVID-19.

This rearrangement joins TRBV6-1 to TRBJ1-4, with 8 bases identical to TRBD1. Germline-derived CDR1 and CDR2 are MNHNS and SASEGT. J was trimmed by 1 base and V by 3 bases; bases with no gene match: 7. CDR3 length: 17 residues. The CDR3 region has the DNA TGTGCCAGCAGTGATGCAGGGGGCGGCGGAACTAATGAAAAACTGTTTTTT. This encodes CASSDAGGGGTNEKLFF.

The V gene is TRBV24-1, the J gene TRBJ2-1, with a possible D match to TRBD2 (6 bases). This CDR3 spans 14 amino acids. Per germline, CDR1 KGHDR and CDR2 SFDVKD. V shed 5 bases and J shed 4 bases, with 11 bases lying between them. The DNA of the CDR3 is TGTGCCACCAGTGGACGACGGGGGTACAATGAGCAGTTCTTC. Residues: CATSGRRGYNEQFF.

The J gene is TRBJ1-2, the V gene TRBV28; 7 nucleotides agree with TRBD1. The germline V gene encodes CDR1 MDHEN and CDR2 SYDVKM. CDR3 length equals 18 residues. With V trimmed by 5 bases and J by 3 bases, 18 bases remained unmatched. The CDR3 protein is CASSDTGALSPPYYGYTF. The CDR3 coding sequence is TGTGCCAGCAGTGACACAGGGGCCTTGTCCCCTCCTTACTATGGCTACACCTTC.

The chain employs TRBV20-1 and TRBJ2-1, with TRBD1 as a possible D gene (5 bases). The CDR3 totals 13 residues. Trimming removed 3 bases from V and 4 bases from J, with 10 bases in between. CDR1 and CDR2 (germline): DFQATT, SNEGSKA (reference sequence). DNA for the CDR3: TGCAGTGCTAGTCAGACAGTTTACAATGAGCAGTTCTTC. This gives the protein CSASQTVYNEQFF.

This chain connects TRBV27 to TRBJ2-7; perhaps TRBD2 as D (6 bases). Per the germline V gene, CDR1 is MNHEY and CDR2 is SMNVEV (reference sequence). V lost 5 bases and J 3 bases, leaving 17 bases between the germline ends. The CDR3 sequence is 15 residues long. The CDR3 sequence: CASSGPRSEGYEQYF. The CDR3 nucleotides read TGTGCCAGCAGTGGCCCTAGATCGGAGGGCTACGAGCAGTACTTC.

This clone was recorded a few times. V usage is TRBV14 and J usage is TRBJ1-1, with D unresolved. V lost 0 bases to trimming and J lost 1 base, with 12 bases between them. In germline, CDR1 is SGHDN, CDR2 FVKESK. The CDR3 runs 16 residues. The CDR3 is CASSQESRVPNTEAFF. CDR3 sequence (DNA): TGTGCCAGCAGCCAAGAAAGTCGGGTGCCGAACACTGAAGCTTTCTTT.

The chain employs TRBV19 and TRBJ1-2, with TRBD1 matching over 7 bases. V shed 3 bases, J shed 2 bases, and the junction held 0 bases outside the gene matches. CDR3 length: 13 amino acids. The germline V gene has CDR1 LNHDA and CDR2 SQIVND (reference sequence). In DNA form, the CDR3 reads TGTGCCAGTAGTATGGGACAGAACTATGGCTACACCTTC. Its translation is CASSMGQNYGYTF.

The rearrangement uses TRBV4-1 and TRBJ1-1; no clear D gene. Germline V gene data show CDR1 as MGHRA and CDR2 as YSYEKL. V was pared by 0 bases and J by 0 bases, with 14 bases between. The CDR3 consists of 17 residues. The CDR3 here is CASSQDGQVKMNTEAFF. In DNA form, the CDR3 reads TGCGCCAGCAGCCAAGATGGGCAGGTTAAAATGAACACTGAAGCTTTCTTT.

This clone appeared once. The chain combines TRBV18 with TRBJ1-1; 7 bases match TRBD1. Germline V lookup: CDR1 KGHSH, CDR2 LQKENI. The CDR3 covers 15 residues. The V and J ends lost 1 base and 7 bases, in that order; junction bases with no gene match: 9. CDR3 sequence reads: CASSPLRRGRIEAFF. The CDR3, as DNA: TGTGCCAGCTCACCACTGAGGAGGGGGCGCATTGAAGCTTTCTTT. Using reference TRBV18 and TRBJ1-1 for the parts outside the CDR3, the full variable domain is NAGVMQNPRHLVRRRGQEARLRCSPMKGHSHVYWYRQLPEEGLKFMVYLQKENIIDESGMPKERFSAEFPKEGPSILRIQQVVRGDSAAYFCASSPLRRGRIEAFFGQGTRLTVV.

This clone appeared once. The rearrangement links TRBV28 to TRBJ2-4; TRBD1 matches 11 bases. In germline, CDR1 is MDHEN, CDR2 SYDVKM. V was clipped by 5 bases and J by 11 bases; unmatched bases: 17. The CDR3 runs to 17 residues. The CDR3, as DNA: TGTGCCAGCAGTCCAGGGAGGACAGGGGGCGCTTTCTTCTTTCAGTACTTC. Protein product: CASSPGRTGGAFFFQYF.

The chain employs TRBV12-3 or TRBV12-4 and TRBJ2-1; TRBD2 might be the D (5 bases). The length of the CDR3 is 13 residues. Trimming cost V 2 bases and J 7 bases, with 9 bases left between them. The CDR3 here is CASSLSRGNEQFF. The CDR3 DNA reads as TGTGCCAGCAGTTTAAGCCGGGGAAATGAGCAGTTCTTC.

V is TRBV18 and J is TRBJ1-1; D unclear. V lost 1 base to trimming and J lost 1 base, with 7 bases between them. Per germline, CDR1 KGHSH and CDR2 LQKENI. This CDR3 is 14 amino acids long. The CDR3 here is CASSPLTKNTEAFF. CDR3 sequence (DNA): TGTGCCAGCTCACCACTAACAAAGAACACTGAAGCTTTCTTT.

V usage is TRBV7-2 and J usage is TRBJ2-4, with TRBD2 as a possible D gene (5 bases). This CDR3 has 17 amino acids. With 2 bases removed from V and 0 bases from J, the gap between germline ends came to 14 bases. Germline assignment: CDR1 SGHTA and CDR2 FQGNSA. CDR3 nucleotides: TGTGCCAGCAGCTTATTAGGTGGTGCGGGAGCCAAAAACATTCAGTACTTC. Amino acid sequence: CASSLLGGAGAKNIQYF.

In DNA, the CDR3 is TGTGCCAGCAGTACACGCCTATTGACAGGGCAAAAAGGTAGCAATCAGCCCCAGCATTTT. It yields the protein CASSTRLLTGQKGSNQPQHF. V is TRBV6-2 or TRBV6-3 and J is TRBJ1-5; TRBD1 matches 7 bases. The V segment lost 5 bases and the J segment 0 bases; nucleotides outside the gene matches: 19. Germline lookup yields CDR1 MNHEY and CDR2 SVGEGT. The CDR3 is 20 amino acids.

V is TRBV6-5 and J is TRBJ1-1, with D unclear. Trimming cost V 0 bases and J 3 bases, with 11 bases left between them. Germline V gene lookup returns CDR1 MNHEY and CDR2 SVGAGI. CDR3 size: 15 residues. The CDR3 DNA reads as TGTGCCAGCAGTTACTCAGCTCTAGAAGACACTGAAGCTTTCTTT. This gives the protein CASSYSALEDTEAFF.

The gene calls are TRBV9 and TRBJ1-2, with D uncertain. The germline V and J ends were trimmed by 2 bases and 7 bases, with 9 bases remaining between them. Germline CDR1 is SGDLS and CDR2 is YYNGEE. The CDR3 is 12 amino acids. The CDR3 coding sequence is TGTGCCAGCAGCGTCGGTAACGCTGGCTACACCTTC. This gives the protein CASSVGNAGYTF.

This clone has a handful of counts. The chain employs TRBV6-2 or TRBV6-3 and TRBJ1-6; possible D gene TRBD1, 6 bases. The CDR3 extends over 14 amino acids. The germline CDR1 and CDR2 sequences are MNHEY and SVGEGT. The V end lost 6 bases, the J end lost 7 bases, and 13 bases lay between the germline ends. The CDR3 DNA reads TGTGCCAGCAGCACCACCGGGACAAATTCACCCCTCCACTTT. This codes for CASSTTGTNSPLHF.

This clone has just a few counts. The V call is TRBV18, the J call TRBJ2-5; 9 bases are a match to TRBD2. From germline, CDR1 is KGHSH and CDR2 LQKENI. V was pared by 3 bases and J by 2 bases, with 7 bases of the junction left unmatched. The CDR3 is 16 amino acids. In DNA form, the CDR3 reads TGTGCCAGCTCACCGACAAGCGGGGGGCGGCAAGAGACCCAGTACTTC. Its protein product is CASSPTSGGRQETQYF.

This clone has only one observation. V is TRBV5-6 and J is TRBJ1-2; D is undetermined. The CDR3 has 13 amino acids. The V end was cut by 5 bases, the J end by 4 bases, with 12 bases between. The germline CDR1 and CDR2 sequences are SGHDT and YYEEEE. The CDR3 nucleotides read TGTGCCAGCAGTCGCGGGGAGGGCTATGGCTACACCTTC. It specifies CASSRGEGYGYTF.

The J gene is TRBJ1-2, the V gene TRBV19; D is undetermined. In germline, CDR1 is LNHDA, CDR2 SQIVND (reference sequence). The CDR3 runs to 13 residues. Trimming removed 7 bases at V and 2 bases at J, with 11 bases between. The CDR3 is CASNWGANYGYTF. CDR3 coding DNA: TGTGCCAGTAATTGGGGAGCGAACTATGGCTACACCTTC. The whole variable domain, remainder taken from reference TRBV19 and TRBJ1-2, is DGGITQSPKYLFRKEGQNVTLSCEQNLNHDAMYWYRQDPGQGLRLIYYSQIVNDFQKGDIAEGYSVSREKKESFPLTVTSAQKNPTAFYLCASNWGANYGYTFGSGTRLTVV.

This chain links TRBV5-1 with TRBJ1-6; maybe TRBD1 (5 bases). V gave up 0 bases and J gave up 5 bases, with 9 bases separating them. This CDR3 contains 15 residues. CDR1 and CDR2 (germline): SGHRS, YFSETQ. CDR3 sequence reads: CASSLVGANNSPLHF. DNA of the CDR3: TGCGCCAGCAGCTTGGTAGGGGCTAATAATTCACCCCTCCACTTT.

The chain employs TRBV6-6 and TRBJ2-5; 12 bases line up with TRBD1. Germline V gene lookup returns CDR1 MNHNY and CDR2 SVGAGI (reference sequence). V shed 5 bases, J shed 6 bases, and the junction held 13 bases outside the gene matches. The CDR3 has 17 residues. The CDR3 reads CASSLIGGTGGGKTQYF. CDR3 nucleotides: TGTGCCAGCAGTCTGATTGGGGGGACAGGGGGCGGAAAGACCCAGTACTTC.

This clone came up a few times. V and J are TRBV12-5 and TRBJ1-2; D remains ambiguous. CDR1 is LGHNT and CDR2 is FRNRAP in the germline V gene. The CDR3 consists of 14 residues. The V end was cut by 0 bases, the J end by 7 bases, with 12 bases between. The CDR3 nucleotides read TGTGCTAGTGGTTTGGTACCGGGAGACCGTGGCTACACCTTC. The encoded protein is CASGLVPGDRGYTF. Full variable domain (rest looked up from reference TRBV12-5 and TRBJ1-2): DARVTQTPRHKVTEMGQEVTMRCQPILGHNTVFWYRQTMMQGLELLAYFRNRAPLDDSGMPKDRFSAEMPDATLATLKIQPSEPRDSAVYFCASGLVPGDRGYTFGSGTRLTVV.